This TCR beta chain was retrieved from a study of blood T cell repertoires in COVID-19. Study background: Sites across the United States, Italy and Spain contributed samples from acute and convalescent COVID-19. Sample material is recorded as cDNA or gDNA derived from T cells, B-cell-depleted T cells, or PBMCs.

In the authors' methods: By means of reference gene primer amplification, nucleated cell counts were estimated. Data came from immunoSEQ multiplex PCR; TCRdb stores just in-frame clones and leaves some out. V and J calls plus clone size are reproduced from that table; the DNA served to infer D and trimming. The sample consists of roughly 130,000 clones, around 80% of them appearing once. The sample holds one count of this clone. V dropped 3 bases and J dropped 1; count of bases not matched to a gene: 15. There are 19 residues in the CDR3. The germline gives CDR1 SGDLS, CDR2 YYNGEE. Sequencing was performed on peripheral blood. V gene TRBV9 combines with J gene TRBJ2-1; TRBD1 matches at 8 bases. The clonotype was recovered from a man aged 60 to 69 with active or convalescent COVID-19. CDR3: CASSEPSRPGGESYNEQFF. For the CDR3, the DNA is TGTGCCAGCAGCGAACCAAGTAGGCCAGGGGGCGAGTCCTACAATGAGCAGTTCTTC.